This T cell receptor beta chain was recovered during a study of blood T cell repertoires in COVID-19 (TCRdb year 2020). Broadly, across the study: Collaborator samples came from the United States, Italy and Spain and covered acute and convalescent phases of COVID-19. Subjects who had been exposed to COVID-19, were actively infected with it, or had recovered from it provided the deeply sampled blood TCRbeta repertoires that made up the dataset. HLA class I and class II types, where available, came from metadata supplied by the sample provider rather than from assay-based typing. The material from the prospective study consisted of cDNA or gDNA derived from T cells, B-cell-depleted T cells, or PBMCs. A de-identified subject ID, COVID-19 status, age in years and sex were almost always included in the sample metadata. The repertoires were made available in a free public database intended to serve as a resource for research on the immune response to SARS-CoV-2. Samples came from the ongoing ImmuneRACE study (first 160 participants) plus 1,254 subjects from 6 global collaborators.

The immunoSEQ Assay, a bias-controlled multiplex PCR, was used to amplify TCRbeta CDR3 regions from genomic DNA. The authors processed their data as follows. Within the assay, amplification of reference gene primers was used to estimate how many nucleated cells each sample contained. To quantify the absolute abundance of each unique TCRbeta CDR3 rearrangement, sequence reads were collapsed and filtered. For each sample, productive Simpson clonality was calculated as the square root of Simpson's diversity index across productive rearrangements. The source is immuneACCESS, and TCRdb retained only in-frame sequences with V and J called. Part of the clones is not carried over; for the studies checked, unresolved V genes explain less than half of this, and the remainder is unexplained. Clone size and V and J calls were adopted from that table, with D and trimming inferred from the DNA. This sample lists approximately 200,000 clones; about nine tenths were detected once. The top ten hold about 4.5% of the sample.

Each collaborating institution followed its own protocols to collect whole blood in K2EDTA tubes. Collaborator samples were shipped for TCRbeta analysis as frozen whole blood, isolated PBMCs, or DNA extracted from either sample type. CDR1 KGHSH and CDR2 LQKENI are derived from the germline V gene. Spanning cysteine to phenylalanine, the CDR3 consists of 15 amino acids. Left in the record is the CDR3 DNA by itself, 45 bases read in frame from the first base. V drops 3 bases and J drops 2 bases, leaving 11 bases in between. For this clone: Its specific antigen is unknown. The record has no base qualities; no much larger clone is one base away.

Broader findings and caveats from the paper: The amount of clinical and demographic metadata varied by source and participant and was provided uncurated.

Rearrangement joined TRBV18 to TRBJ1-5, with TRBD1 as a weak D call on 6 bases. The material sequenced was peripheral blood. This TCR derives from a man aged 45 to 65 with acute or convalescent COVID-19. The nucleotide sequence reads TGTGCCAGCTCACCGACAGGCGCCCGCAATCAGCCCCAGCATTTT. Its protein product is CASSPTGARNQPQHF.